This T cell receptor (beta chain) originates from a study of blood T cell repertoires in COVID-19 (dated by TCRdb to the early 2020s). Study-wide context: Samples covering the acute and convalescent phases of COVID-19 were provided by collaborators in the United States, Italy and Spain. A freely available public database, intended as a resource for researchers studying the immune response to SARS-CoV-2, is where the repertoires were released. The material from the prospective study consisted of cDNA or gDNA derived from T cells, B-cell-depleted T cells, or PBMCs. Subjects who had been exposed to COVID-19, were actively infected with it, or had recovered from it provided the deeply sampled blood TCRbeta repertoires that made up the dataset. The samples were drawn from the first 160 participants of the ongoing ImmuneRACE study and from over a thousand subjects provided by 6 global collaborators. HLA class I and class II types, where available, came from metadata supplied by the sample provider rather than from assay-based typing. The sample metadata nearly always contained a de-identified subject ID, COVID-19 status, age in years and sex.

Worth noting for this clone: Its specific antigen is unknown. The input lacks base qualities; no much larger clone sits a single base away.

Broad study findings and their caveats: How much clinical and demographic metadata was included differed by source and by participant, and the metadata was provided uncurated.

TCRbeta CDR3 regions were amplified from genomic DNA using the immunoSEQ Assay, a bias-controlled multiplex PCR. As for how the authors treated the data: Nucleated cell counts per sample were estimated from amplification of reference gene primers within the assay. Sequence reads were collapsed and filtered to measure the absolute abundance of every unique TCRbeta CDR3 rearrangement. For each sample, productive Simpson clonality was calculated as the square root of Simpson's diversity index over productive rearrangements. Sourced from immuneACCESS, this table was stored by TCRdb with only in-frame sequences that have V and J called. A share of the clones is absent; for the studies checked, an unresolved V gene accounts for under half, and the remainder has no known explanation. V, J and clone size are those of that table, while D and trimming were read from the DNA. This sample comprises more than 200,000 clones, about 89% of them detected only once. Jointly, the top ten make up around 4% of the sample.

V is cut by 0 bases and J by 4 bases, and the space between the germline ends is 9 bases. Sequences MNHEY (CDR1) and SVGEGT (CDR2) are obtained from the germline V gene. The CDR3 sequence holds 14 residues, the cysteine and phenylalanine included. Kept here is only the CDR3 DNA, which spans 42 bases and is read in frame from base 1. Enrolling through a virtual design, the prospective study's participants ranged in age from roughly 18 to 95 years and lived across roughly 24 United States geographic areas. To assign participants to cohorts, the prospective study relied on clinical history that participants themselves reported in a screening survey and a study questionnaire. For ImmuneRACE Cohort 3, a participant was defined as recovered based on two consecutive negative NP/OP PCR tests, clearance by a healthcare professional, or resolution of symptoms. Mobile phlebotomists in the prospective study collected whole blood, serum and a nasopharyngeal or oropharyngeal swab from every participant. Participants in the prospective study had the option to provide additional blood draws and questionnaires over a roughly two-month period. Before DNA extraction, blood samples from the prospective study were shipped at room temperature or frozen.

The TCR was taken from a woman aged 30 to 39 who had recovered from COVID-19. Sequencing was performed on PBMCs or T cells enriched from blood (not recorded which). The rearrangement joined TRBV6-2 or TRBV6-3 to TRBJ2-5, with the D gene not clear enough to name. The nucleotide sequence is TGTGCCAGCAGTTACTCACCCTGGGCAGAGACCCAGTACTTC. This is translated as CASSYSPWAETQYF.